One and the same sample provided the 7 T cell receptor beta chains below, sequenced in a study of blood T cell repertoires in COVID-19. Some clones are missing from TCRdb's copy, which holds only in-frame ones; the method was immunoSEQ multiplex PCR. The sample shows roughly 150,000 clones, about 90% of them seen only once. The sequencing sample was made of peripheral blood. These receptors were obtained from a woman aged 80 or older with acute or convalescent COVID-19.

This chain links TRBV6-6 with TRBJ1-1, with D perhaps matching TRBD1 (6 bases). Trimming shortened V by 2 bases and J by 1 base, and 11 bases separated the two germline ends. The CDR3 consists of 15 residues. CDR1 and CDR2 from the germline V gene are MNHNY and SVGAGI (reference sequence). CDR3 DNA: TGTGCCAGCAGTTACCAACAGGGATGGAACACTGAAGCTTTCTTT. Translating gives CASSYQQGWNTEAFF.

This rearrangement joins TRBV14 to TRBJ2-3; no clear D gene. This CDR3 spans 19 amino acids. V lost 0 bases and J 0 bases, leaving 19 bases between the germline ends. Germline CDR1 reads SGHDN; CDR2 reads FVKESK. This chain's CDR3 is CASSQDSNYVLTSTDTQYF. The DNA of the CDR3 is TGTGCCAGCAGCCAAGATTCGAACTACGTCCTTACTAGCACAGATACGCAGTATTTT. The full variable domain, with the rest looked up from reference TRBV14 and TRBJ2-3, is EAGVTQFPSHSVIEKGQTVTLRCDPISGHDNLYWYRRVMGKEIKFLLHFVKESKQDESGMPNNRFLAERTGGTYSTLKVQPAELEDSGVYFCASSQDSNYVLTSTDTQYFGPGTRLTVL.

V and J are TRBV7-9 and TRBJ1-6; D remains unclear. V was clipped by 1 base and J by 10 bases, with 11 bases between them. This CDR3 region has 14 residues. The germline gives CDR1 SEHNR, CDR2 FQNEAQ (reference sequence). Here the CDR3 reads CASSLGWGGSPLHF. The CDR3 DNA follows: TGTGCCAGCAGCTTAGGTTGGGGAGGCTCACCCCTCCACTTT.

This clone was counted a few times. V gene TRBV27 combines with J gene TRBJ1-5, with D tentatively TRBD1 (6 bases). The germline V gene has CDR1 MNHEY and CDR2 SMNVEV (reference sequence). V was trimmed by 2 bases and J by 5 bases, leaving 10 bases between them. The CDR3 has 14 amino acids. Here the CDR3 DNA reads TGTGCCAGCAGTTTAAGGGGGTATGATCAGCCCCAGCATTTT. Translation: CASSLRGYDQPQHF.

The chain has TRBV12-3 or TRBV12-4 and TRBJ1-1; a weak D match, TRBD1 (5 bases). CDR3 length equals 13 residues. Trimming cost V 3 bases and J 5 bases, with 10 bases left between them. The CDR3 DNA follows: TGTGCCAGCAGTTTCCGGGGGAGGACTGAAGCTTTCTTT. Its protein is CASSFRGRTEAFF.

The V call is TRBV7-8, the J call TRBJ1-4; D perhaps matches TRBD1 (6 bases). Germline CDR1 SGHVS, CDR2 FQNEAQ. CDR3 length: 17 residues. V was clipped by 2 bases and J by 8 bases, with 21 bases between them. The CDR3 loop is CASSLNYRASKGEKLFF. The DNA of the CDR3 is TGTGCCAGCAGCTTAAACTACAGGGCCTCCAAGGGAGAAAAACTGTTTTTT. Filled out from reference TRBV7-8 and TRBJ1-4, the complete variable domain reads GAGVSQSPRYKVAKRGQDVALRCDPISGHVSLFWYQQALGQGPEFLTYFQNEAQLDKSGLPSDRFFAERPEGSVSTLKIQRTQQEDSAVYLCASSLNYRASKGEKLFFGSGTQLSVL.

V usage is TRBV4-2 and J usage is TRBJ2-5; 10 nucleotides line up with TRBD2. CDR3 length: 15 residues. The ends lost 3 bases at V and 3 bases at J; junction bases unmatched: 4. Per the germline V gene, CDR1 is LGHNA and CDR2 is YNFKEQ. The DNA for the CDR3 is TGTGCCAGCAGCCATAGCGGGGGGCGAGAAGAGACCCAGTACTTC. Translating gives CASSHSGGREETQYF.